A single sample gave rise to the 11 T cell receptor beta chains below, sequenced in a study of T-cell memory formation after mild COVID-19. TCRdb called the 5' RACE reads again in MiXCR, with one record for every CDR3 protein. The sample has roughly 49,000 distinct CDR3 sequences; about 28% are singletons. The sample comprised PBMCs or a T cell subset sorted from them (not recorded which). Receptor source: a man younger than 35 who had mild COVID-19 (a few samples of this study predate the infection). Cell type and time point are not known.

The rearrangement uses TRBV7-9 and TRBJ1-1; no clear D. The CDR3 has 13 amino acids. Germline CDR1 and CDR2: SEHNR and FQNEAQ (reference sequence). Between the trimmed V and J ends, which lost 1 base and 8 bases, there was a span of 11 bases. This CDR3 reads CASSLDGRAEAFF. The CDR3 bases are TGTGCCAGCAGCTTAGACGGACGGGCGGAAGCTTTCTTT.

This clonotype has a handful of counts. The rearrangement joins TRBV21-1 to TRBJ1-2. TRBV21-1 is described as a pseudogene. This CDR3 comprises 16 residues. The CDR3 DNA is TGTGCCAGCAGCGACCCGACAAGACTTGTGAACTATGGCTACACCTTC. It yields the protein CASSDPTRLVNYGYTF.

This clonotype was counted a few times. V is TRBV28 and J is TRBJ2-7; 9 bases line up with TRBD1. The germline V gene has CDR1 MDHEN and CDR2 SYDVKM. The CDR3 consists of 17 residues. J gave up 2 bases and V 5 bases, and 13 bases lay outside the gene matches. This chain's CDR3 is CASSVPQSRDRAYEQYV. CDR3 bases: TGTGCCAGCAGTGTCCCACAGTCCCGGGACAGGGCCTACGAGCAGTACGTC.

This clonotype was observed a handful of times. The V call is TRBV6-5, the J call TRBJ1-1, with no clear D. The CDR3 runs 12 residues. V was pared by 3 bases and J by 5 bases, with 7 bases between. Germline V gives CDR1 MNHEY, CDR2 SVGAGI. Here the CDR3 DNA reads TGTGCCAGCAGTTATGATCGGACTGAAGCTTTCTTT. This sequence encodes CASSYDRTEAFF.

The rearrangement links TRBV4-1 to TRBJ2-6, with D unresolved. The CDR3 runs to 13 residues. The V gene's germline CDR1 is MGHRA and CDR2 YSYEKL. Trimming stripped 1 base from V and 3 bases from J, with 1 base between. The CDR3 DNA sequence: TGCGCCAGCAGCCAAGTTGGGGCCAACGTCCTGACTTTC. It specifies CASSQVGANVLTF.

This chain connects TRBV29-1 to TRBJ2-7; D gene ambiguous. The V gene's germline CDR1 is SQVTM and CDR2 ANQGSEA. The ends were cut back, 4 bases at V and 1 base at J, with 2 bases in the middle. The CDR3 is 10 amino acids. CDR3 coding DNA: TGCAGCGTTGTTTCCTACGAGCAGTACTTC. Translated: CSVVSYEQYF.

This clonotype was seen a few times. V gene TRBV10-2 combines with J gene TRBJ1-1; the D gene is possibly TRBD1 (6 bases). The V gene's germline CDR1 is WSHSY and CDR2 SAAADI. This CDR3 spans 12 amino acids. V was trimmed by 5 bases and J by 5 bases, leaving 9 bases between them. The chain's CDR3 is CASSNGQTEAFF. The CDR3 DNA reads TGCGCCAGCAGTAATGGACAGACTGAAGCTTTCTTT.

In this sample, this clonotype turned up a few times. The V and J genes are TRBV4-3 and TRBJ1-2; a possible D gene is TRBD1 (6 bases). The V gene's germline CDR1 is LGHNA and CDR2 YSLEER. Trimming stripped 4 bases from V and 7 bases from J, with 13 bases between. The CDR3 length is 13 residues. The CDR3 sequence is CASSPTQGGGYTF. Here the CDR3 DNA reads TGCGCCAGCAGCCCAACACAGGGCGGTGGCTACACCTTC.

The gene calls are TRBV6-4 and TRBJ2-3; tentatively, D is TRBD2 (7 bases). CDR1 MRHNA and CDR2 SNTAGT come from the germline V gene. Trimming cost V 0 bases and J 2 bases, with 12 bases left between them. This CDR3 has 16 amino acids. The CDR3, as DNA: TGTGCCAGCAGTGACTCCGCGGGGGCCCCCACAGATACGCAGTATTTT. This codes for CASSDSAGAPTDTQYF.

This clonotype was observed a handful of times. The rearrangement links TRBV2 to TRBJ2-1; the D call may be TRBD1 or TRBD2 (5 bases each). This CDR3 has 14 residues. CDR1 is SNHLY, CDR2 FYNNEI, per germline. The V end lost 3 bases, the J end lost 9 bases, and 15 bases lay between the germline ends. CDR3 region: CASSDIEGSGEQFF. The DNA for the CDR3 is TGTGCCAGCAGTGATATTGAGGGGTCGGGTGAGCAGTTCTTC.

This chain uses TRBV12-3 or TRBV12-4 with TRBJ2-5; 11 nucleotides line up with TRBD2. V was pared by 6 bases and J by 2 bases, with 8 bases of the junction left unmatched. CDR3 length: 16 residues. CDR3 nucleotides: TGTGCCAGCAGCCCCACACTAGCGGGAGCACAAGAGACCCAGTACTTC. Its protein product is CASSPTLAGAQETQYF.